The T cell receptor (beta chain) under discussion was sequenced for a study of blood T cell repertoires in COVID-19. Study context: COVID-19 samples from acute and convalescent phases originated in the United States, Italy and Spain. PBMCs, B-cell-depleted T cells, or T cells provided the cDNA or gDNA that made up the material.

The CDR3 runs to 14 residues. Germline lookup yields CDR1 KGHSH and CDR2 LQKENI. V lost 4 bases to trimming and J lost 5 bases, with 14 bases between them. In the source study's methods: Reference gene primer amplification in the assay estimated nucleated cell counts. TCRdb keeps only in-frame clones here, not all; method: immunoSEQ multiplex PCR. V and J calls and clone size follow that table, whereas D and trimming were derived from the DNA. The sample shows 450,000 or so clones, roughly 89% of them seen only once. Recruited during active infection, patients (from Seattle) were subsequently followed longitudinally.

The rearrangement uses TRBV18 and TRBJ2-5, with a tentative D call TRBD1 (6 bases). This clonotype originated in a man younger than 30 with COVID-19, enrolled during active disease. The sequencing input was peripheral blood. The DNA for the CDR3 is TGTGCCAGCTCACATCCTCTAGGACAGGAGACCCAGTACTTC. This codes for CASSHPLGQETQYF.